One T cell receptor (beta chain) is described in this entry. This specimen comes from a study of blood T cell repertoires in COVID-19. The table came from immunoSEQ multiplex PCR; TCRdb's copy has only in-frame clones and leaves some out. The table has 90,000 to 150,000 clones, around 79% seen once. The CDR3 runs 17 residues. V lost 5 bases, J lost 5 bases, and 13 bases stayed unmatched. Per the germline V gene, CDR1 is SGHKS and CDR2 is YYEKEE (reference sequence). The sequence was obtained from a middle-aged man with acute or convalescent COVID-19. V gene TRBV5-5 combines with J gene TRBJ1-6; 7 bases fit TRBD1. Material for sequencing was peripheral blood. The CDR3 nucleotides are TGTGCCAGCAGACCTCCAGCGACAGGGTGGGATAATTCACCCCTCCACTTT. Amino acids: CASRPPATGWDNSPLHF.